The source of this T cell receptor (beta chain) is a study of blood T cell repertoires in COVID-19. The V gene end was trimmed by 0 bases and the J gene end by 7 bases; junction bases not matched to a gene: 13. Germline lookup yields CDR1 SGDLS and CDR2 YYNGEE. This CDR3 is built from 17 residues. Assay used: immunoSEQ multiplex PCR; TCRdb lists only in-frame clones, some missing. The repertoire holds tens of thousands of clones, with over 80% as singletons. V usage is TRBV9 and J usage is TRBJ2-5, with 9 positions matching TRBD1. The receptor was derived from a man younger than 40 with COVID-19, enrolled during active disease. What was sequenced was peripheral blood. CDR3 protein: CASSVGLPGQGTGTQYF. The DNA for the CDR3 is TGTGCCAGCAGCGTAGGCTTACCGGGACAGGGTACGGGGACCCAGTACTTC.